The 5 T cell receptor beta chains below all came from one sample that was sequenced in a study of T cells in Graves' hyperthyroidism and ophthalmopathy. TCR beta CDR3 regions were amplified from RNA transcripts. HTBI primers were employed in a first-round RT-PCR of the TCR CDR3. TCRdb recomputed calls from the multiplex PCR reads with MiXCR, one row per CDR3 protein. The sample shows 490,000 or so distinct CDR3 sequences, 22% of them seen only once. Sequencing used blood. These receptors were taken from a woman aged 65 to 85 with Graves' ophthalmopathy.

V and J are TRBV30 and TRBJ2-1; no reliable D call. V dropped 3 bases and J dropped 6 bases, with 15 bases sitting between them. The CDR3 loop spans 14 amino acids. Germline assignment: CDR1 GTSNPN and CDR2 SVGIG (reference sequence). The CDR3 loop is CAWSQTRKFNEQFF. CDR3 in DNA: TGTGCCTGGAGCCAGACTCGTAAATTCAATGAGCAGTTCTTC.

This clonotype has a count of ten or more. The gene calls are TRBV2 and TRBJ2-7; possible D gene TRBD2, 6 bases. V shed 4 bases and J shed 2 bases, with 15 bases lying between them. Germline V lookup: CDR1 SNHLY, CDR2 FYNNEI. The CDR3 spans 15 residues. This CDR3 reads CASSGRGNPPYEQYF. The CDR3 DNA reads TGTGCCAGCAGTGGACGCGGGAATCCCCCCTACGAGCAGTACTTC.

This clonotype showed up just a few times. The chain links TRBV5-8 to TRBJ1-4, with D possibly matching TRBD1 (5 bases). The CDR3 extends over 15 amino acids. Trimming removed 0 bases from V and 8 bases from J, with 14 bases in between. CDR1 is SGHTS, CDR2 YDEGEE, per germline. CDR3 sequence: CASSLAARGGEKLFF. The CDR3 bases are TGTGCCAGCAGCTTGGCCGCAAGGGGTGGCGAAAAACTGTTTTTT.

The chain uses TRBV6-2 or TRBV6-3 and TRBJ2-5; TRBD1 aligns across 9 bases. Germline values: CDR1 MNHEY, CDR2 SVGEGT. This CDR3 is 16 amino acids long. Germline trimming cut 2 bases from V and 3 bases from J; bases unmatched to any gene: 7. The CDR3 region has the DNA TGTGCCAGCAGTTACCTGGACAGGGGCGTGAAAGAGACCCAGTACTTC. This codes for CASSYLDRGVKETQYF.

Worth noting for this clonotype: Sequence at one end of the junction differs from germline and may be a read error. This chain uses TRBV5-1 with TRBJ2-5; TRBD2 agrees at 12 bases. Germline V lookup: CDR1 SGHRS, CDR2 YFSETQ. This CDR3 spans 16 amino acids. The CDR3 is CASSSEGLAGQEAQYF. The CDR3 DNA is TGCGCCAGCAGCTCGGAAGGACTAGCGGGGCAAGAGGCCCAGTACTTC.